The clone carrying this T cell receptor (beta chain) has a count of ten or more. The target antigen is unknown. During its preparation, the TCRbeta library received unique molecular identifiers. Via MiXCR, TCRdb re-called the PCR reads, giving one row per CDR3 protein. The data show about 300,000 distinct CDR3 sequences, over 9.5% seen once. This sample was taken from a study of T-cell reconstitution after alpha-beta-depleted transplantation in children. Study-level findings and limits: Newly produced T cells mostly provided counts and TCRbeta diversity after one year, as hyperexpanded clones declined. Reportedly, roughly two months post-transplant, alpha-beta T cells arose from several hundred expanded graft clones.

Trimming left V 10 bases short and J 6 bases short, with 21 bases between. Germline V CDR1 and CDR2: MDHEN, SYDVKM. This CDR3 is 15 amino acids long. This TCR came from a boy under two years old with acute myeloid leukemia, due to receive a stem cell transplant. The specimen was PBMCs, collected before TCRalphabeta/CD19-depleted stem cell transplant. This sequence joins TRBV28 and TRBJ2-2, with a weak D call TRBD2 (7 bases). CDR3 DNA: TGTGCCATCCAAGATAGGGGGGGCCGTCCCGGGGAGCTGTTTTTT. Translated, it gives CAIQDRGGRPGELFF. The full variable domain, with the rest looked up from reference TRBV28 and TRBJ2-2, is DVKVTQSSRYLVKRTGEKVFLECVQDMDHENMFWYRQDPGLGLRLIYFSYDVKMKEKGDIPEGYSVSREKKERFSLILESASTNQTSMYLCAIQDRGGRPGELFFGEGSRLTVL.